This TCR beta chain was documented in a study of early T cells in non-severe SARS-CoV-2 infection. In the study overall: Investigators sequenced bulk RNA drawn from unsorted whole blood, and chains remained unpaired.

The CDR3 consists of 17 residues. J was trimmed by 2 bases and V by 5 bases; bases with no gene match: 2. Germline values: CDR1 MGHRA, CDR2 YSYEKL. There are many counts of this clonotype. As part of library construction, unique molecular identifiers were attached to individual cDNA molecules. TCRdb used MiXCR to reprocess the 5' RACE reads, holding one entry per CDR3 protein. The sample has over 45,000 distinct CDR3 sequences; roughly 10% are singletons. The J gene is TRBJ2-6, the V gene TRBV4-1; 14 nucleotides align to TRBD2. The sequence was obtained from an adult who was a healthcare worker with PCR-confirmed SARS-CoV-2 infection or an uninfected control (not recorded which). The sequenced material came from whole blood. As DNA, the CDR3 is TGCGCCAGCAGCACGGGACTAGCGGGAGCTGGGGCCAACGTCCTGACTTTC. Encoded protein: CASSTGLAGAGANVLTF.